Listed here are 13 T cell receptor beta chains from one sample, sequenced in a study of T-cell memory formation after mild COVID-19. Via MiXCR, TCRdb re-called the 5' RACE reads, giving one row per CDR3 protein. Among approximately 300,000 distinct CDR3 sequences, less than 20% were seen once, and the ten largest hold approximately 23%. The material sequenced was PBMCs or a T cell subset sorted from them (not recorded which). The origin of the receptors is a young man who had mild COVID-19 (a few samples of this study predate the infection). Cell type and time point are not known.

V gene TRBV2 combines with J gene TRBJ2-1; no reliable D call. The germline V and J ends were trimmed by 3 bases and 4 bases, with 13 bases remaining between them. The CDR3 is 15 amino acids. Per germline, CDR1 SNHLY and CDR2 FYNNEI. The CDR3 coding sequence is TGTGCCAGCAGTGATAGGTCCGGCGGATACAATGAGCAGTTCTTC. Translated: CASSDRSGGYNEQFF.

The CDR3 DNA reads TGTGCCAGCAGCGGGGACGGGAGCTCTGGGGCCAACGTCCTGACTTTC. It codes for CASSGDGSSGANVLTF. This chain connects TRBV7-8 to TRBJ2-6; possible D gene TRBD2, 6 bases. Germline V CDR1 and CDR2: SGHVS, FQNEAQ. Trimming removed 5 bases at V and 0 bases at J, with 11 bases between. The CDR3 totals 16 residues.

The chain carries TRBV7-9 and TRBJ1-1; D remains ambiguous. The ends were cut back, 4 bases at V and 0 bases at J, with 9 bases in the middle. The CDR3 covers 14 residues. Germline CDR1 and CDR2: SEHNR and FQNEAQ (reference sequence). This CDR3 reads CASSSGEMNTEAFF. The CDR3 DNA is TGTGCCAGCAGCTCCGGGGAGATGAACACTGAAGCTTTCTTT.

This clonotype was picked up a small number of times. V and J are TRBV2 and TRBJ2-7, with a tentative D call TRBD2 (6 bases). The CDR3 loop spans 14 amino acids. Germline V gives CDR1 SNHLY, CDR2 FYNNEI. The ends were cut back, 4 bases at V and 3 bases at J, with 13 bases in the middle. The CDR3 reads CASSVYGGSYEQYV. In nucleotides, the CDR3 is TGTGCCAGCAGTGTTTACGGGGGAAGCTACGAGCAGTACGTC.

J is TRBJ2-5 and V is TRBV2, with D tentatively TRBD1 (6 bases). Per the germline V gene, CDR1 is SNHLY and CDR2 is FYNNEI. Trimming removed 6 bases at V and 1 base at J, with 12 bases between. The CDR3 totals 14 residues. The chain's CDR3 is CASSQGRTQETQYF. CDR3 coding DNA: TGTGCCAGCAGCCAGGGGCGGACCCAAGAGACCCAGTACTTC.

J is TRBJ2-1 and V is TRBV4-3; possibly TRBD2 for D (6 bases). This CDR3 is built from 16 residues. Trimming pared 3 bases from V and 3 bases from J, leaving 15 bases between. Germline V gives CDR1 LGHNA, CDR2 YSLEER. The CDR3 DNA sequence: TGCGCCAGCAGCCAGCCTAGCGTGGGAGACTACAATGAGCAGTTCTTC. Translating it yields CASSQPSVGDYNEQFF.

This clonotype was observed many times. V gene TRBV7-8 combines with J gene TRBJ2-3; 8 positions match TRBD2. The germline gives CDR1 SGHVS, CDR2 FQNEAQ. The J segment lost 2 bases and the V segment lost 4 bases, leaving 2 bases of the junction unmatched. This CDR3 spans 14 amino acids. This chain's CDR3 is CASSWRGVTDTQYF. The CDR3 nucleotides read TGTGCCAGCAGCTGGCGGGGGGTCACAGATACGCAGTATTTT.

This clonotype appeared many times. The chain recombines TRBV20-1 with TRBJ1-1; D is ambiguous. Germline V gene sequence: CDR1 DFQATT, CDR2 SNEGSKA (reference sequence). Trimming pared 5 bases from V and 6 bases from J, leaving 16 bases between. This CDR3 is built from 13 residues. Written as DNA, the CDR3 is TGCAGTGCTCCACCTGCGGGGTACGCTGAAGCTTTCTTT. It specifies CSAPPAGYAEAFF.

There are many counts of this clonotype. This sequence joins TRBV5-1 and TRBJ2-3; D is ambiguous. V lost 0 bases, J lost 0 bases, and 14 bases lay in between. The CDR3 consists of 17 residues. Germline assignment: CDR1 SGHRS and CDR2 YFSETQ. The CDR3 is CASSLVPPATSTDTQYF. The CDR3 DNA sequence: TGCGCCAGCAGCTTGGTCCCACCAGCGACCAGCACAGATACGCAGTATTTT.

This clonotype was recorded a few times. The chain recombines TRBV7-2 with TRBJ2-5, with 8 positions matching TRBD1. The CDR3 sequence is 15 residues long. Germline loops: CDR1 SGHTA, CDR2 FQGNSA. J lost 4 bases, V lost 4 bases, and 8 bases had no gene match. The CDR3 is CASSSQGARAETQYF. CDR3 nucleotides: TGTGCCAGCAGCTCGCAGGGGGCGCGGGCAGAGACCCAGTACTTC. Supplemented by reference TRBV7-2 and TRBJ2-5, the full variable domain reads GAGVSQSPSNKVTEKGKDVELRCDPISGHTALYWYRQSLGQGLEFLIYFQGNSAPDKSGLPSDRFSAERTGGSVSTLTIQRTQQEDSAVYLCASSSQGARAETQYFGPGTRLLVL.

This clonotype was seen a handful of times. The J gene is TRBJ1-6, the V gene TRBV4-2; D is possibly TRBD1 (5 bases). CDR1 LGHNA and CDR2 YNFKEQ come from the germline V gene. The CDR3 consists of 14 residues. The germline V and J ends were trimmed by 0 bases and 10 bases, with 10 bases remaining between them. The DNA for the CDR3 is TGTGCCAGCAGCCAAGATAGGCAGGGCTCACCCCTCCACTTT. It yields the protein CASSQDRQGSPLHF.

The chain recombines TRBV29-1 with TRBJ2-7, with D possibly TRBD1 on 6 matching bases. The CDR3 length is 14 residues. In germline, CDR1 is SQVTM, CDR2 ANQGSEA. Trimming stripped 7 bases from V and 6 bases from J, with 22 bases between. CDR3 nucleotides: TGCAGCGGCCTATCACAGGGTTTGGAACGCGAGCAGTACGTC. Translated, it gives CSGLSQGLEREQYV.

This sequence joins TRBV2 and TRBJ2-4; no reliable D call. CDR3 length: 13 amino acids. The germline V gene has CDR1 SNHLY and CDR2 FYNNEI. V was trimmed by 6 bases and J by 1 base, leaving 7 bases between them. Here the CDR3 reads CASRPWAKNIQYF. The CDR3 region has the DNA TGTGCCAGCAGGCCCTGGGCCAAAAACATTCAGTACTTC.